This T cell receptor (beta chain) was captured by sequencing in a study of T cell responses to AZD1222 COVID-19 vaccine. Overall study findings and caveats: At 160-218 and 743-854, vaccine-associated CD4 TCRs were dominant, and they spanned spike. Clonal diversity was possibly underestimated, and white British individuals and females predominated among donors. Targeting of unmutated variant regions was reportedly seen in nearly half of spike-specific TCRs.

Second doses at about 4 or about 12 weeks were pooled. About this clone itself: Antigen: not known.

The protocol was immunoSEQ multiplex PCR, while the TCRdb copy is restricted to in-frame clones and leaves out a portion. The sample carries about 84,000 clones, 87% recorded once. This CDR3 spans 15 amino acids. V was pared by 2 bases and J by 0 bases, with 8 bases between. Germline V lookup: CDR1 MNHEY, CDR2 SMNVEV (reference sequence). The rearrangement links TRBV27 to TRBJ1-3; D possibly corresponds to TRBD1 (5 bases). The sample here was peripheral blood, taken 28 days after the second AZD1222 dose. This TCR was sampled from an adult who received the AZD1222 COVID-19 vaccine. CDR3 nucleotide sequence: TGTGCCAGCAGTTTAGGACACCGCTCTGGAAACACCATATATTTT. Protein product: CASSLGHRSGNTIYF.